The 20 T cell receptor beta chains in this list originate from one sample, sequenced in a study of T cells after yellow fever vaccination. Each CDR3 protein gets one entry after TCRdb re-called the 5' RACE reads with MiXCR. The repertoire holds around 350,000 distinct CDR3 sequences, with around 6.4% as singletons. Material: PBMCs, obtained 5 days after the yellow fever booster vaccination. All receptors come from a man under 40 who received the YFV17D yellow fever vaccine.

The chain uses TRBV6-1 and TRBJ2-1; 9 bases map to TRBD2. With V trimmed by 6 bases and J by 5 bases, 5 bases remained unmatched. This CDR3 spans 14 amino acids. Germline V lookup: CDR1 MNHNS, CDR2 SASEGT. The CDR3 DNA reads TGTGCCAGCAGGAGGGGGACTAGCAACAATGAGCAGTTCTTC. Translation gives CASRRGTSNNEQFF.

This clonotype has at least ten counts. The chain carries TRBV7-2 and TRBJ2-7; a weak D match, TRBD2 (6 bases). V lost 1 base and J lost 7, with 20 bases in between. The CDR3 sequence is 16 residues long. Germline V CDR1 and CDR2: SGHTA, FQGNSA. CDR3 protein: CASSLGAGGARGEQYF. Written as DNA, the CDR3 is TGTGCCAGCAGCTTAGGGGCTGGCGGGGCCCGAGGAGAGCAGTACTTC.

This clonotype appeared a few times. This chain joins TRBV29-1 and TRBJ2-5, with D perhaps TRBD1 or TRBD2 (6 bases each). Germline V CDR1 and CDR2: SQVTM, ANQGSEA. The CDR3 spans 12 residues. V lost 6 bases and J lost 3, with 11 bases in between. The CDR3 region is CSVMRGEETQYF. The CDR3 coding sequence is TGCAGCGTCATGAGGGGGGAAGAGACCCAGTACTTC.

DNA of the CDR3: TGTGCCATCAGGGGAGAAGATACGCAGTATTTT. Translation gives CAIRGEDTQYF. The rearrangement uses TRBV10-3 and TRBJ2-3; a possible D gene is TRBD2 (5 bases). Trimming cost V 6 bases and J 5 bases, with 6 bases left between them. From germline, CDR1 is ENHRY and CDR2 SYGVKD. The CDR3 has 11 residues.

At least ten counts were recorded for this clonotype. The chain has TRBV5-1 and TRBJ2-7; perhaps TRBD2 as D (6 bases). The CDR3 covers 14 residues. Germline V gene sequence: CDR1 SGHRS, CDR2 YFSETQ. Trimming shortened V by 2 bases and J by 5 bases, and 14 bases separated the two germline ends. The CDR3: CASSLSGWGNEQYF. The CDR3 DNA reads TGCGCCAGCAGCTTAAGCGGGTGGGGAAACGAGCAGTACTTC.

The chain is built from TRBV20-1 and TRBJ1-5; D may be TRBD1 (5 bases). The CDR3 extends over 15 amino acids. V dropped 6 bases and J dropped 4 bases, with 19 bases sitting between them. Germline CDR1 reads DFQATT; CDR2 reads SNEGSKA (reference sequence). CDR3 in DNA: TGCAGTGCCCGAGAAGGAGGGGCTGGTAATCAGCCCCAGCATTTT. This sequence encodes CSAREGGAGNQPQHF.

The chain couples TRBV7-2 to TRBJ2-5; D gene unclear. The V end was cut by 5 bases, the J end by 5 bases, with 15 bases between. This CDR3 is 14 amino acids long. Looked up from germline, CDR1 is SGHTA and CDR2 is FQGNSA. In DNA, the CDR3 is TGTGCCAGCAGCCCTACCGGGCTTCTGGAGACCCAGTACTTC. Translation: CASSPTGLLETQYF.

At least ten counts were recorded for this clonotype. This sequence joins TRBV20-1 and TRBJ2-2; D unresolved. With 5 bases removed from V and 4 bases from J, the gap between germline ends came to 14 bases. This CDR3 contains 14 residues. The germline V gene encodes CDR1 DFQATT and CDR2 SNEGSKA (reference sequence). CDR3 DNA: TGCAGTGCTCCCCACCAACTTTCCACCGGGGAGCTGTTTTTT. The encoded protein is CSAPHQLSTGELFF.

This clonotype has a handful of counts. The gene calls are TRBV25-1 and TRBJ1-2; TRBD1 matches 7 bases. Trimming removed 7 bases from V and 5 bases from J; junction bases left unmatched: 1. Germline values: CDR1 MGHDK, CDR2 SYGVNS. This CDR3 has 11 residues. CDR3 bases: TGTGCCAGCACACAGGGGTATGGCTACACCTTC. Protein: CASTQGYGYTF.

This clonotype was detected only a few times. The chain couples TRBV20-1 to TRBJ2-5, with 7 bases identical to TRBD2. Trimming removed 2 bases from V and 1 base from J; junction bases left unmatched: 7. This CDR3 is 15 amino acids long. From germline, CDR1 is DFQATT and CDR2 SNEGSKA (reference sequence). The CDR3, as DNA: TGCAGTGCTAGATCTAGCGGAGACCCCCAAGAGACCCAGTACTTC. Protein: CSARSSGDPQETQYF.

This clonotype was seen a few times. This chain uses TRBV7-9 with TRBJ2-7; no clear D. Germline CDR1 is SEHNR and CDR2 is FQNEAQ (reference sequence). Trimming left V 4 bases short and J 4 bases short, with 8 bases between. The CDR3 contains 12 residues. The CDR3 reads CASSSNYYEQYF. CDR3 bases: TGTGCCAGCAGCTCCAACTATTACGAGCAGTACTTC.

The chain uses TRBV6-1 and TRBJ2-5, with D uncertain. Germline CDR1 reads MNHNS; CDR2 reads SASEGT. Trimming shortened V by 6 bases and J by 0 bases, and 14 bases separated the two germline ends. The CDR3 totals 15 residues. CDR3 sequence: CASRGSTLYQETQYF. CDR3 coding DNA: TGTGCCAGCAGAGGGTCCACCCTCTACCAAGAGACCCAGTACTTC.

In this sample, this clonotype turned up many times. The gene calls are TRBV12-3 or TRBV12-4 and TRBJ1-2, with 7 bases lining up with TRBD1. Trimming cost V 6 bases and J 8 bases; bases outside gene matches: 15. The CDR3 runs to 15 residues. CDR3 sequence reads: CASSRQLTGSHGYTF. The CDR3 nucleotides are TGTGCCAGCAGCCGACAGCTGACAGGGTCTCACGGCTACACCTTC.

The V call is TRBV6-5, the J call TRBJ2-7; the D is unclear. CDR3 length: 11 amino acids. V dropped 7 bases and J dropped 10 bases, with 14 bases sitting between them. Germline-derived CDR1 and CDR2 are MNHEY and SVGAGI. The CDR3 DNA is TGTGCCAGCACTTCCGAGAGGTTACAGTACTTC. Amino acids: CASTSERLQYF.

This clonotype was detected many times. The rearrangement uses TRBV29-1 and TRBJ2-1; 8 nucleotides align to TRBD2. Germline V CDR1 and CDR2: SQVTM, ANQGSEA. There are 18 residues in the CDR3. Trimming at V came to 4 bases and at J to 7 bases, leaving 21 bases not matched to a gene. The DNA for the CDR3 is TGCAGCGTTGCCCTTGGAGCGGGAGTTTTGACCCGAATGAATGAGCAGTTCTTC. Translated: CSVALGAGVLTRMNEQFF.

This clonotype was observed at least ten times. The J gene is TRBJ2-2, the V gene TRBV28; maybe TRBD1 (5 bases). The germline gives CDR1 MDHEN, CDR2 SYDVKM. The V and J ends lost 6 bases and 6 bases respectively, with 8 bases between them. The CDR3 length is 12 residues. The CDR3 sequence: CASREGAGELFF. The CDR3 nucleotides read TGTGCCAGCAGGGAAGGGGCCGGGGAGCTGTTTTTT.

This clonotype showed up many times. CDR3 sequence reads: CAWSIPRDRALVQPQHF. The CDR3, as DNA: TGTGCCTGGAGTATTCCCCGAGACAGGGCGTTAGTTCAGCCCCAGCATTTT. V usage is TRBV30 and J usage is TRBJ1-5, with 7 bases fitting TRBD1. The V segment lost 2 bases and the J segment 6 bases; nucleotides outside the gene matches: 16. CDR3 length equals 17 residues. Germline V lookup: CDR1 GTSNPN, CDR2 SVGIG (reference sequence).

This clonotype has a count of ten or more. This chain joins TRBV5-6 and TRBJ2-5; the match to TRBD1 covers 10 bases. CDR1 is SGHDT and CDR2 is YYEEEE in the germline V gene. Germline trimming cut 4 bases from V and 4 bases from J; bases unmatched to any gene: 4. The CDR3 consists of 14 residues. The DNA of the CDR3 is TGTGCCAGCAGCCTCAGACAGGGGGCAGAGACCCAGTACTTC. Its translation: CASSLRQGAETQYF. Full variable domain (remainder filled in from reference TRBV5-6 and TRBJ2-5): DAGVTQSPTHLIKTRGQQVTLRCSPKSGHDTVSWYQQALGQGPQFIFQYYEEEERQRGNFPDRFSGHQFPNYSSELNVNALLLGDSALYLCASSLRQGAETQYFGPGTRLLVL.

This clonotype was seen ten or more times. The chain is built from TRBV6-2 or TRBV6-3 and TRBJ1-1, with 8 nucleotides matching TRBD1. The CDR3 runs to 17 residues. The germline V gene has CDR1 MNHEY and CDR2 SVGEGT. Trimming took 5 bases from V and 3 from J; bases not matched to a gene: 14. DNA of the CDR3: TGTGCCAGCAGTCCTCCCTTGTACAGGGGGACGGACACTGAAGCTTTCTTT. Translated, it gives CASSPPLYRGTDTEAFF.

This clonotype showed up just a few times. This chain connects TRBV18 to TRBJ2-2; D ambiguous. Trimming removed 2 bases from V and 2 bases from J, with 12 bases in between. This CDR3 contains 16 residues. The germline CDR1 and CDR2 sequences are KGHSH and LQKENI. The CDR3 DNA reads TGTGCCAGCTCACCATTTACGCCAACTAACACCGGGGAGCTGTTTTTT. It encodes CASSPFTPTNTGELFF.